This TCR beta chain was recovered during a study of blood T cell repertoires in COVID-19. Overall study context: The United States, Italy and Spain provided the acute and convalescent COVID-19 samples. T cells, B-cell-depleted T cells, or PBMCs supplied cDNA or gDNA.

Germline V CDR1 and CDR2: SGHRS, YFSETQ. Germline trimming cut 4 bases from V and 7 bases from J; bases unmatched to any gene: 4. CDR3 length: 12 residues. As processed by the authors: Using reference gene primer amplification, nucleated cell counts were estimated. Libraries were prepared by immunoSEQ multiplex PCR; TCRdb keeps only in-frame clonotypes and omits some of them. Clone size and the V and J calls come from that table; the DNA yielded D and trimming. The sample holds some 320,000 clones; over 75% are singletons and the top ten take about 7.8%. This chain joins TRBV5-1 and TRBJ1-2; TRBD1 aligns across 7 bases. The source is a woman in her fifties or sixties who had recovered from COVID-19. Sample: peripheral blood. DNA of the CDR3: TGCGCCAGCAGCCCGGGACAGACTGGCTACACCTTC. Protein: CASSPGQTGYTF.